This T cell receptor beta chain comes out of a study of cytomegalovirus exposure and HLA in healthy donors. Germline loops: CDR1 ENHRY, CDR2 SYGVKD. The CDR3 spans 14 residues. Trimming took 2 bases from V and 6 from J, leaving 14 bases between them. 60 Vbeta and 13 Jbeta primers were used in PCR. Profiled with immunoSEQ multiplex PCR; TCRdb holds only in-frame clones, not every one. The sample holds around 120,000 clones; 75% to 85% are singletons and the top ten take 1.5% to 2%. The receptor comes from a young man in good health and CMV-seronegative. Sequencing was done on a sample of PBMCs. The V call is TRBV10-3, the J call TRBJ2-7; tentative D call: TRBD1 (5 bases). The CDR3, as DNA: TGTGCCATCAGTGAGGGCCTTTCAGGGTTCGAGCAGTACTTC. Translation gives CAISEGLSGFEQYF.